The 16 T cell receptor beta chains listed next were all sequenced from one sample in a study of cytomegalovirus exposure and HLA in healthy donors. PCR primers comprised 60 Vbeta and 13 Jbeta primers. The assay was immunoSEQ multiplex PCR, and TCRdb's table has in-frame clones only and misses some. The profile shows about 200,000 clones, around 79% of them singletons. The sequencing input was PBMCs. These receptors all come from a young man in good health and CMV-seronegative.

This chain links TRBV11-3 with TRBJ2-7; 7 bases map to TRBD1. The junction had 7 bases not matched to a gene; V was cut back by 6 bases and J by 2 bases. CDR3 size: 14 residues. Germline loops: CDR1 SGHNT, CDR2 YENEEA. The CDR3 DNA reads as TGTGCCAGCAGGCACAGGGGAATCCCCTACGAGCAGTACTTC. It translates to CASRHRGIPYEQYF.

This clone was seen a single time. This chain links TRBV7-9 with TRBJ1-4; the D gene is possibly TRBD1 (6 bases). The CDR3 extends over 17 amino acids. V gave up 8 bases and J gave up 4 bases, with 23 bases separating them. CDR1 and CDR2 (germline): SEHNR, FQNEAQ (reference sequence). The CDR3 protein is CASQAPRRGQNNEKLFF. The CDR3 coding sequence is TGTGCCAGCCAAGCGCCCAGGAGAGGACAGAATAATGAAAAACTGTTTTTT.

The genes are TRBV6-5 and TRBJ2-2; weak D call: TRBD1 (5 bases). CDR3 length: 15 amino acids. The germline V gene has CDR1 MNHEY and CDR2 SVGAGI. V was pared by 6 bases and J by 4 bases, with 15 bases between. Here the CDR3 reads CASRAIRVGTGELFF. CDR3 nucleotide sequence: TGTGCCAGCAGAGCAATCAGGGTGGGCACCGGGGAGCTGTTTTTT.

The chain couples TRBV2 to TRBJ2-3; the D gene is possibly TRBD2 (6 bases). This CDR3 spans 14 amino acids. The germline V gene encodes CDR1 SNHLY and CDR2 FYNNEI. V was cut by 7 bases and J by 0 bases, with 11 bases left in between. Here the CDR3 DNA reads TGTGCCAGCAAATCGGGGACTAGCACAGATACGCAGTATTTT. This sequence encodes CASKSGTSTDTQYF. Combining the CDR3 with reference TRBV2 and TRBJ2-3 gives the whole variable domain EPEVTQTPSHQVTQMGQEVILRCVPISNHLYFYWYRQILGQKVEFLVSFYNNEISEKSEIFDDQFSVERPDGSNFTLKIRSTKLEDSAMYFCASKSGTSTDTQYFGPGTRLTVL.

For the CDR3, the DNA is TGTGCCAGCAGGACTGGACAGGGCACAGATACGCAGTATTTT. Translating gives CASRTGQGTDTQYF. The gene calls are TRBV6-1 and TRBJ2-3; 7 bases are a match to TRBD1. Losses at the gene ends were 6 bases for V and 1 base for J; bases not matched to a gene: 4. CDR1 is MNHNS, CDR2 SASEGT, per germline. There are 14 residues in the CDR3.

V and J are TRBV30 and TRBJ1-1; 7 positions match TRBD1. The CDR3 sequence is 14 residues long. The germline CDR1 and CDR2 sequences are GTSNPN and SVGIG (reference sequence). Here the CDR3 DNA reads TGTGTACTTAGCCGCCAGGGGGTGGAGACTGAAGCTTTCTTT. Amino acid sequence: CVLSRQGVETEAFF.

This clone has only a few counts. The J gene is TRBJ1-6, the V gene TRBV9; no firm D call. Trimming left V 6 bases short and J 0 bases short, with 7 bases between. Germline-derived CDR1 and CDR2 are SGDLS and YYNGEE. CDR3 size: 14 residues. The CDR3: CASTRSSYNSPLHF. The CDR3 DNA reads as TGTGCCAGCACGAGAAGCTCCTATAATTCACCCCTCCACTTT.

A single count supports this clone. The V and J genes are TRBV11-3 and TRBJ2-3; D gene unclear. This CDR3 has 16 residues. Trimming left V 1 base short and J 2 bases short, with 13 bases between. Germline V gene sequence: CDR1 SGHNT, CDR2 YENEEA. The CDR3 protein is CASSLGASTDTDTQYF. In DNA, the CDR3 is TGTGCCAGCAGCTTAGGAGCTAGTACTGACACAGATACGCAGTATTTT.

The chain joins TRBV6-1 to TRBJ2-7, with 7 bases aligning to TRBD2. Losses at the gene ends were 3 bases for V and 3 bases for J; bases not matched to a gene: 11. Germline CDR1 is MNHNS and CDR2 is SASEGT. CDR3 length equals 16 residues. CDR3 bases: TGTGCCAGCAGTGACGCCCTCGGGACTACACTCTACGAGCAGTACTTC. Protein sequence: CASSDALGTTLYEQYF.

This chain uses TRBV18 with TRBJ1-4; no definite D call. The germline V and J ends were trimmed by 3 bases and 7 bases, with 18 bases remaining between them. This CDR3 spans 16 amino acids. Per the germline V gene, CDR1 is KGHSH and CDR2 is LQKENI. The CDR3 DNA reads TGTGCCAGCTCACCCCTCGGTAGCTCGGGAATTGAAAAACTGTTTTTT. It yields the protein CASSPLGSSGIEKLFF.

The J gene is TRBJ2-1, the V gene TRBV28; 8 nucleotides line up with TRBD2. Germline CDR1 is MDHEN and CDR2 is SYDVKM. The ends lost 6 bases at V and 9 bases at J; junction bases unmatched: 7. The CDR3 runs to 13 residues. CDR3 sequence: CASRSGGLGEQFF. The DNA for the CDR3 is TGTGCCAGCAGGAGCGGGGGCCTCGGTGAGCAGTTCTTC.

The table lists this clone with a few counts. The chain employs TRBV2 and TRBJ1-4; 8 bases are a match to TRBD1. The V and J ends lost 4 bases and 5 bases, in that order; junction bases with no gene match: 6. The CDR3 covers 15 residues. From germline, CDR1 is SNHLY and CDR2 FYNNEI. CDR3 protein: CASSARQGTNEKLFF. CDR3 DNA: TGTGCCAGCAGTGCCCGACAGGGGACGAATGAAAAACTGTTTTTT.

The CDR3 DNA sequence: TGTGCCAGCAGCCTAGGACTAGCGGGGTCATCCTACGAGCAGTACTTC. As protein: CASSLGLAGSSYEQYF. This chain joins TRBV7-2 and TRBJ2-7; the match to TRBD2 covers 12 bases. Germline assignment: CDR1 SGHTA and CDR2 FQGNSA. V was pared by 5 bases and J by 1 base, with 6 bases of the junction left unmatched. This CDR3 spans 16 amino acids.

The chain links TRBV4-2 to TRBJ1-4; 9 positions match TRBD1. After removal of 1 base from V and 3 bases from J, the junction contained 9 bases not matched to a gene. The CDR3 is made up of 18 amino acids. The V gene's germline CDR1 is LGHNA and CDR2 YNFKEQ. The CDR3 here is CASSQGLQGAGSNEKLFF. The CDR3 coding sequence is TGTGCCAGCAGCCAAGGCTTACAGGGGGCAGGGTCTAATGAAAAACTGTTTTTT.

The chain links TRBV29-1 to TRBJ2-3; a possible D gene is TRBD2 (5 bases). The V and J ends lost 6 bases and 1 base respectively, with 17 bases between them. Germline CDR1 is SQVTM and CDR2 is ANQGSEA. The CDR3 runs to 15 residues. The CDR3 sequence is CSVRTFAQGTDTQYF. The CDR3 bases are TGCAGCGTGCGGACTTTCGCTCAGGGCACAGATACGCAGTATTTT.

The chain uses TRBV6-5 and TRBJ2-7, with D perhaps matching TRBD2 (6 bases). This CDR3 contains 14 residues. V shed 6 bases and J shed 0 bases, with 12 bases lying between them. The germline V gene has CDR1 MNHEY and CDR2 SVGAGI. The CDR3 sequence is CASRTTGLSYEQYF. The CDR3 bases are TGTGCCAGCAGAACCACGGGACTCTCCTACGAGCAGTACTTC.